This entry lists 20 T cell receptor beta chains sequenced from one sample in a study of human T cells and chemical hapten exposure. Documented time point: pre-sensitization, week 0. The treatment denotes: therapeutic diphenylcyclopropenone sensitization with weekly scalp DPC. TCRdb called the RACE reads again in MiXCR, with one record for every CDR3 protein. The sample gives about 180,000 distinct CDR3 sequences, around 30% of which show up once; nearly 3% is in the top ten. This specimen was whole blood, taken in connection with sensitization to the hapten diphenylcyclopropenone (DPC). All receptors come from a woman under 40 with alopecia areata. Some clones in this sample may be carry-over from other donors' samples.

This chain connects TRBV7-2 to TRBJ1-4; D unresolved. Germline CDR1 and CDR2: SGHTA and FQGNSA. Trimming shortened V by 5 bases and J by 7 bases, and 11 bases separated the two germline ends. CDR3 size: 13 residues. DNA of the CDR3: TGTGCCAGCAGCGTAAGGGCCCTTGAAAAACTGTTTTTT. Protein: CASSVRALEKLFF.

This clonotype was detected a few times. DNA for the CDR3: TGTGCCAGCAAACCGCATTATGCGACAGGGTCCGGTGAAAAACTGTTTTTT. It codes for CASKPHYATGSGEKLFF. This chain uses TRBV28 with TRBJ1-4; 7 bases map to TRBD1. CDR1 and CDR2 from the germline V gene are MDHEN and SYDVKM. This CDR3 region has 17 residues. The V gene end was trimmed by 7 bases and the J gene end by 7 bases; junction bases not matched to a gene: 18.

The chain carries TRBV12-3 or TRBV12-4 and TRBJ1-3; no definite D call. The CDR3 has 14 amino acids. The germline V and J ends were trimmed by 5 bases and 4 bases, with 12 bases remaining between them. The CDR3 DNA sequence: TGTGCCAGCAGTATTACAAGCTCCGGAAACACCATATATTTT. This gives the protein CASSITSSGNTIYF.

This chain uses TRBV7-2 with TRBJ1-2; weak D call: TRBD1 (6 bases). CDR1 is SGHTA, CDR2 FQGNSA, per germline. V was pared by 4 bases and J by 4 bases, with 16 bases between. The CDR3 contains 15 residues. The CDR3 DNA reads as TGTGCCAGCAGCTCCCCGACAGGTATAGCCTATGGCTACACCTTC. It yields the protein CASSSPTGIAYGYTF. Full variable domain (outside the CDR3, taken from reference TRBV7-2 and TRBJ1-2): GAGVSQSPSNKVTEKGKDVELRCDPISGHTALYWYRQSLGQGLEFLIYFQGNSAPDKSGLPSDRFSAERTGGSVSTLTIQRTQQEDSAVYLCASSSPTGIAYGYTFGSGTRLTVV.

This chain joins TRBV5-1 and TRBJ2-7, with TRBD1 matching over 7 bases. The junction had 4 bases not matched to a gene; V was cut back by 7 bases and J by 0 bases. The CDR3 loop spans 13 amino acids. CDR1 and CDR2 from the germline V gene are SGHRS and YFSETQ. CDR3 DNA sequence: TGCGCCAGCGGTAGACAGGGCTCCTACGAGCAGTACTTC. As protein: CASGRQGSYEQYF.

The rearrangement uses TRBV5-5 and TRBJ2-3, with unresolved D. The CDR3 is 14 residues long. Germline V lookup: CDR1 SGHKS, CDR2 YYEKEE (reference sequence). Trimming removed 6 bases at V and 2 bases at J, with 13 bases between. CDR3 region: CASTRFHDTDTQYF. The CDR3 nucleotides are TGTGCCAGCACAAGGTTCCACGACACAGATACGCAGTATTTT.

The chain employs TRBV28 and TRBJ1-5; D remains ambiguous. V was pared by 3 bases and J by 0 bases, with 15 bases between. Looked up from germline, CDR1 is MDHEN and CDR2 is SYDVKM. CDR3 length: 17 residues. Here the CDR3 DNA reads TGTGCCAGCAGTTTTGACCGTTGGCAGCCTAGCAATCAGCCCCAGCATTTT. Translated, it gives CASSFDRWQPSNQPQHF.

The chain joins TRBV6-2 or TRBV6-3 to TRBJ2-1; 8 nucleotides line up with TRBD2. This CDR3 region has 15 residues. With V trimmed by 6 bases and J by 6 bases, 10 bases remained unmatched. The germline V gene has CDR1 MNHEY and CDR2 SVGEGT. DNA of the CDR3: TGTGCCAGCAGCTCCGGGACTAGGGGGGGCAATGAGCAGTTCTTC. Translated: CASSSGTRGGNEQFF.

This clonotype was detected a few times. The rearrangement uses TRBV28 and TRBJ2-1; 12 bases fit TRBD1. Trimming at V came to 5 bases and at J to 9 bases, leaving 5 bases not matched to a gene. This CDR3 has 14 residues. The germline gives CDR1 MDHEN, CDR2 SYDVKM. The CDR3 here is CASSPGTGGREQFF. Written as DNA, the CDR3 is TGTGCCAGCAGTCCGGGGACAGGGGGCCGTGAGCAGTTCTTC.

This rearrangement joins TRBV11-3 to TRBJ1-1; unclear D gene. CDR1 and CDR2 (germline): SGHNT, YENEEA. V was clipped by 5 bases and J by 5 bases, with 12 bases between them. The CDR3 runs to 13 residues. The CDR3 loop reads CASSRGRFTEAFF. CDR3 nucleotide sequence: TGTGCCAGCAGCCGTGGACGGTTTACTGAAGCTTTCTTT.

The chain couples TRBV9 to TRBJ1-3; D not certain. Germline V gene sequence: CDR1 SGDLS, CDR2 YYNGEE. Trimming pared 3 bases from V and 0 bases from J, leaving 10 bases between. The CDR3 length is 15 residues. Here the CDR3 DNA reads TGTGCCAGCAGCGCACGGACGGACTCTGGAAACACCATATATTTT. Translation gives CASSARTDSGNTIYF.

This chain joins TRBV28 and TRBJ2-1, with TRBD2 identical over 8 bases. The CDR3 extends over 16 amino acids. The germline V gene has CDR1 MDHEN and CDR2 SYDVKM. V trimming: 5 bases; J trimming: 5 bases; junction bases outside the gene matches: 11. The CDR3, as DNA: TGTGCCAGCAGTCCCATGGGCGGGGGGCAAGACAATGAGCAGTTCTTC. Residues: CASSPMGGGQDNEQFF.

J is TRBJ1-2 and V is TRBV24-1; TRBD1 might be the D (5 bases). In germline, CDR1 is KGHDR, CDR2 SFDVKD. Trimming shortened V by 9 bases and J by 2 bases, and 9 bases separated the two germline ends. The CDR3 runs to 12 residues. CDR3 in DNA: TGTGCCACCCGTGGGGGGAACTATGGCTACACCTTC. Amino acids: CATRGGNYGYTF.

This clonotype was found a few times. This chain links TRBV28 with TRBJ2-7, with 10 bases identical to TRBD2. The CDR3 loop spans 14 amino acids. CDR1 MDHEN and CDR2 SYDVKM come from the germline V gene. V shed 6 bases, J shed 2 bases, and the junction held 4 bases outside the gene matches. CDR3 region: CASRASGSTYEQYF. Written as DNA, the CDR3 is TGTGCCAGCAGGGCTAGCGGGAGTACCTACGAGCAGTACTTC.

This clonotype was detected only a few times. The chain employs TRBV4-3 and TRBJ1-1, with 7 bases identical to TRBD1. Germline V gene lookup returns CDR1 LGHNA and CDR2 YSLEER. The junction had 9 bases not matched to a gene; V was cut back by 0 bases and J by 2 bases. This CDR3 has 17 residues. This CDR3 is CASSQDSRNRGNTEAFF. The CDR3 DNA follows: TGCGCCAGCAGCCAAGATTCTAGGAACAGGGGAAACACTGAAGCTTTCTTT.

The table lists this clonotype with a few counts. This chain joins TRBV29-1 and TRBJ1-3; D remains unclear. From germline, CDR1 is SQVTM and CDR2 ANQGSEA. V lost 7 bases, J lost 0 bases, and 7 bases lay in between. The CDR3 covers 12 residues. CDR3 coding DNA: TGCAGCGGCGCTTACTCTGGAAACACCATATATTTT. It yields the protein CSGAYSGNTIYF.

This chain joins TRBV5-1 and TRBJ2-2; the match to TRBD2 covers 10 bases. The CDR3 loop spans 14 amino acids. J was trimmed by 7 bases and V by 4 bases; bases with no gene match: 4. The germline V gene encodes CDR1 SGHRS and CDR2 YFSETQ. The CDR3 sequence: CASSLLAGIGELFF. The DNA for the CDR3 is TGCGCCAGCAGCCTACTAGCGGGGATCGGGGAGCTGTTTTTT.

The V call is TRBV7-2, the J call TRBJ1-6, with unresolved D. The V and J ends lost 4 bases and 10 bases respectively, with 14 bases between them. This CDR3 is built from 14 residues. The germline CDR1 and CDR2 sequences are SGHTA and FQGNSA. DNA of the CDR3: TGTGCCAGCAGCTCAGCCCGCGGCGGCTCACCCCTCCACTTT. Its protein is CASSSARGGSPLHF.

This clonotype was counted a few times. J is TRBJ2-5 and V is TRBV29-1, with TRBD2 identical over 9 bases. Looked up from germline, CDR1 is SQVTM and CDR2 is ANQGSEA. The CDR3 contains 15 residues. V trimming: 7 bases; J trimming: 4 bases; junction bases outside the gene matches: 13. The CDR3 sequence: CSGALAGGAGETQYF. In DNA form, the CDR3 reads TGCAGCGGCGCGCTGGCGGGAGGGGCAGGAGAGACCCAGTACTTC.

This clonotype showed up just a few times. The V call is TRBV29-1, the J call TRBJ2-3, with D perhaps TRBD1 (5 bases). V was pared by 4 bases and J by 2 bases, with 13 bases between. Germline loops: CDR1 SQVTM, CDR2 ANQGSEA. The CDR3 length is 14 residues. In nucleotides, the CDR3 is TGCAGCGTTGCAAGGGGATTCGACACAGATACGCAGTATTTT. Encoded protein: CSVARGFDTDTQYF.